This TCR beta chain was observed in a study of control samples from healthy donors and cancer patients. The CDR3 consists of 16 residues. Germline CDR1 reads LGHNA; CDR2 reads YSLEER. Deletions cut 0 bases from V and 0 bases from J, with 6 bases between. The protocol was immunoSEQ multiplex PCR, while the TCRdb copy is restricted to in-frame clones and leaves out a portion. The data contain about 140,000 clones, roughly 94% of them singletons. Material: blood. This sequence was found in a man aged 40-49 years in good health. The V call is TRBV4-3, the J call TRBJ2-6; possible D gene TRBD1, 5 bases. The CDR3 spells CASSQETGSGANVLTF. CDR3 nucleotide sequence: TGCGCCAGCAGCCAAGAAACAGGCTCTGGGGCCAACGTCCTGACTTTC.